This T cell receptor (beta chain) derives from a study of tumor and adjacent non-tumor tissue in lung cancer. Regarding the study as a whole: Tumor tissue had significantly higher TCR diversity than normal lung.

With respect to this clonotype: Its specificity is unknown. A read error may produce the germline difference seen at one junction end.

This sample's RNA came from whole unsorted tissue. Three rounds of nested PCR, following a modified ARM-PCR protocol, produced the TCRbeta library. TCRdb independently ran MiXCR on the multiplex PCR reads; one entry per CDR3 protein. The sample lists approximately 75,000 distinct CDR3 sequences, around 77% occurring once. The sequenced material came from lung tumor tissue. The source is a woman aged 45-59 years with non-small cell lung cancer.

The CDR3: CSAGGMGGVADMQYF. DNA for the CDR3: TGCAGTGCGGGGGGCATGGGCGGGGTTGCAGATATGCAGTATTTT. This chain uses TRBV20-1 with TRBJ2-3; tentatively, D is TRBD1 or TRBD2 (6 bases each). This CDR3 is built from 15 residues. The germline gives CDR1 DFQATT, CDR2 SNEGSKA (reference sequence).